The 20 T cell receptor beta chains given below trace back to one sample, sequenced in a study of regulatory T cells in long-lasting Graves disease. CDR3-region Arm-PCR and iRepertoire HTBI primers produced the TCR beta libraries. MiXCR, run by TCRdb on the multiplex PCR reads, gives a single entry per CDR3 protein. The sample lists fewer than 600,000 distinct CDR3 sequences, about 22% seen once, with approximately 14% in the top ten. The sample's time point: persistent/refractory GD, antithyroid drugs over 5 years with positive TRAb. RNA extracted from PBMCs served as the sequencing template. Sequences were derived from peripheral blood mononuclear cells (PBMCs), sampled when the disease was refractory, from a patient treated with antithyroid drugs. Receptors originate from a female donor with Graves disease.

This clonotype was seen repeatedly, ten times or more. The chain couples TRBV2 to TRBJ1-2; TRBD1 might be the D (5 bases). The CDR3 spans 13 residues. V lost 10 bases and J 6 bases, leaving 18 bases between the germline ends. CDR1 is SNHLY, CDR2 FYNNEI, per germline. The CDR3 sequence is CATKSGDGDGYTF. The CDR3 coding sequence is TGTGCCACCAAAAGTGGGGACGGAGATGGCTACACCTTC.

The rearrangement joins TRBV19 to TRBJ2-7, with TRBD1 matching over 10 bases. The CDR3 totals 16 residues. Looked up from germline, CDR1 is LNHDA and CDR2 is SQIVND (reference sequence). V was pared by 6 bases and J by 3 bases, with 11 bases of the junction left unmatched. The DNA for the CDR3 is TGTGCCAGTAGCGATTACCCGGACAGGGGGGTCTACGAGCAGTACTTC. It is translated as CASSDYPDRGVYEQYF.

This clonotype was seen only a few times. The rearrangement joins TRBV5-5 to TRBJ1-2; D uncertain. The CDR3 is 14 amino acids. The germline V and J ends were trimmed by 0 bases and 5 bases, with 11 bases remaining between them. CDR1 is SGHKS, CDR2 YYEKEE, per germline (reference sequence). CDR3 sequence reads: CASSLVPSQYGYTF. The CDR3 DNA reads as TGTGCCAGCAGCTTGGTGCCGAGCCAGTATGGCTACACCTTC.

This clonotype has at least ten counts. The CDR3 protein is CSVELGGKTQYF. The CDR3 DNA follows: TGCAGCGTTGAGCTGGGGGGCAAGACCCAGTACTTC. V gene TRBV29-1 combines with J gene TRBJ2-5, with D perhaps TRBD1 or TRBD2 (6 bases each). Germline CDR1 is SQVTM and CDR2 is ANQGSEA. V was shortened by 3 bases and J by 6 bases, with 11 bases between the two germline ends. The CDR3 covers 12 residues.

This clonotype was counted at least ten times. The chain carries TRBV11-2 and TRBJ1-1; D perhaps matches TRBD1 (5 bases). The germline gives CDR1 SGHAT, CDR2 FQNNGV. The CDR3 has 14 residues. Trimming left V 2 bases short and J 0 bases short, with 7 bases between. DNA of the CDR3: TGTGCCAGCAGCTTACGGGGGGTGAACACTGAAGCTTTCTTT. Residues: CASSLRGVNTEAFF.

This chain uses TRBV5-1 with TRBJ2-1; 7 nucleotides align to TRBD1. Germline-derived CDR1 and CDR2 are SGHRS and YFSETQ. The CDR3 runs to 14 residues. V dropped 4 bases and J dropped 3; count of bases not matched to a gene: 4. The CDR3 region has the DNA TGCGCCAGCAGCCAAGGACAGGACTACAATGAGCAGTTCTTC. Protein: CASSQGQDYNEQFF.

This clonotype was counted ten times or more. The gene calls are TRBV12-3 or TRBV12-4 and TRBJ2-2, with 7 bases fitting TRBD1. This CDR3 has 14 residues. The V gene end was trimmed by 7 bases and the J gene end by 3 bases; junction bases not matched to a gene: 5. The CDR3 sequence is CASTHTGDTGELFF. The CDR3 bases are TGTGCCAGCACCCACACAGGGGACACCGGGGAGCTGTTTTTT.

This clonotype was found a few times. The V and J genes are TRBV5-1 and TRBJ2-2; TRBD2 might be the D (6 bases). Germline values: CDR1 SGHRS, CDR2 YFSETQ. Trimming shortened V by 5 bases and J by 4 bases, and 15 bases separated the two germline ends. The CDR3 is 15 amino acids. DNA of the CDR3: TGCGCCAGCAGATCCGGGACTCAAATCACCGGGGAGCTGTTTTTT. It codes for CASRSGTQITGELFF.

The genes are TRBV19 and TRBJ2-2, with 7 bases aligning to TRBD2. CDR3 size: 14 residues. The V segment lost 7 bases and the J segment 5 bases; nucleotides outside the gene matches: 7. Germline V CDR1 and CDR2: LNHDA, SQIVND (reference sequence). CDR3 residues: CASKGQGGTGELFF. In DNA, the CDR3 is TGTGCCAGTAAGGGGCAGGGAGGGACCGGGGAGCTGTTTTTT.

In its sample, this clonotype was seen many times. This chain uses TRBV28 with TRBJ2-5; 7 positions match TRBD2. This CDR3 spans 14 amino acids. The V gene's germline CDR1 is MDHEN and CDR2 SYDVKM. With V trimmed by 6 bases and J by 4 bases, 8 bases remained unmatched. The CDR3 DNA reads TGTGCCAGCAGCTCTCCGGGGGAGGGAGAGACCCAGTACTTC. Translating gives CASSSPGEGETQYF.

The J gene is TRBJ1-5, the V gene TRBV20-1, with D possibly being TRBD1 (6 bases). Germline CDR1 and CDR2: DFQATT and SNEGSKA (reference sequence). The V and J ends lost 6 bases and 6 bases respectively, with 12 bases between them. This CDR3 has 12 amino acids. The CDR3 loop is CSAAQGFQPQHF. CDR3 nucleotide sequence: TGCAGTGCCGCACAGGGTTTTCAGCCCCAGCATTTT.

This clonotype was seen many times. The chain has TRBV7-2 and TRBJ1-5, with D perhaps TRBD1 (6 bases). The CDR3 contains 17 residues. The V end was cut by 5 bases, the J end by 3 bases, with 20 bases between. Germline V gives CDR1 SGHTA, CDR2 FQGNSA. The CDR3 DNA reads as TGTGCCAGCAGCCCTACCTTTCGACAGGATGACAATCAGCCCCAGCATTTT. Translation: CASSPTFRQDDNQPQHF.

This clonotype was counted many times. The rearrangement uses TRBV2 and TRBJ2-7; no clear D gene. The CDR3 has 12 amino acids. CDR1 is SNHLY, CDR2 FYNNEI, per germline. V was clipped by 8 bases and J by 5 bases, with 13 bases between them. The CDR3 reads CASLTVMDEQYF. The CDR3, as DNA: TGTGCCAGCCTCACAGTAATGGACGAGCAGTACTTC.

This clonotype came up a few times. The CDR3 region is CASNSLLQGQGGRVDGYTF. The CDR3 DNA reads TGTGCCAGCAACTCCCTTCTTCAGGGACAGGGGGGGAGGGTGGATGGCTACACCTTC. V gene TRBV28 combines with J gene TRBJ1-2; TRBD1 aligns across 11 bases. With 7 bases clipped from V and 6 bases from J, the junction kept 22 bases outside the gene matches. This CDR3 region has 19 residues. The germline gives CDR1 MDHEN, CDR2 SYDVKM.

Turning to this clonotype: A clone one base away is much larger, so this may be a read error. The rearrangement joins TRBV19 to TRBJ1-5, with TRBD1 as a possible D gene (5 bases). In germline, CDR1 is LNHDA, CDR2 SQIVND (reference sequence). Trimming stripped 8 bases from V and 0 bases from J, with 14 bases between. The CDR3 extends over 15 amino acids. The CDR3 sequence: CASEGRTLSNQPQHF. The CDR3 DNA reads TGTGCCAGTGAGGGGAGGACGCTTAGCAATCAGCCCCAGCATTTT.

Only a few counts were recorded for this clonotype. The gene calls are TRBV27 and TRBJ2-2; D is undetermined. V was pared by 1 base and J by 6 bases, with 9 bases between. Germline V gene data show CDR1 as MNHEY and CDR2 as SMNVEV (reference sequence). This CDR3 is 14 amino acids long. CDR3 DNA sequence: TGTGCCAGCAGTTTATATATGGGGTCCGGGGAGCTGTTTTTT. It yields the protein CASSLYMGSGELFF.

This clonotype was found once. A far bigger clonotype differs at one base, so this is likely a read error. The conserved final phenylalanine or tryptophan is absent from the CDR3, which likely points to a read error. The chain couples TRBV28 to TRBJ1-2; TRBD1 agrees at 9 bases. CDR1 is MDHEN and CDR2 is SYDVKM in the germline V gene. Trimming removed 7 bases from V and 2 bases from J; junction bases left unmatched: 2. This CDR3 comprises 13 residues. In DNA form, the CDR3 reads TGTGCCAGCACTGGACAGGGGAACTATGGCTACACCTCC. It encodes CASTGQGNYGYTS.

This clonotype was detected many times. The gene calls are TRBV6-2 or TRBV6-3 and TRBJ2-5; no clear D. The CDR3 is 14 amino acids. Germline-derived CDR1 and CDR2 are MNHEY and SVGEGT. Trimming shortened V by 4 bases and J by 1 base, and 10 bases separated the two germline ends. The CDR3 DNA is TGTGCCAGCAGTTCCCCGACACCCCAAGAGACCCAGTACTTC. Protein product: CASSSPTPQETQYF.

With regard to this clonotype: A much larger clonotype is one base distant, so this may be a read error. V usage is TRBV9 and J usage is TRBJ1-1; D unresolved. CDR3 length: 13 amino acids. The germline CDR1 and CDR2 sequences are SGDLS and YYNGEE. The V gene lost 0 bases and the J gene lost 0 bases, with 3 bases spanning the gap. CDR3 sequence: CASSVVVNTEAFF. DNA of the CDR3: TGTGCCAGCAGCGTAGTCGTGAACACTGAAGCTTTCTTT.

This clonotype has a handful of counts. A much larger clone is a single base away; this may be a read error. The CDR3 is CASDDRGYGQYF. The CDR3 nucleotides are TGTGCCAGCGACGACAGGGGGTACGGGCAGTACTTC. The V and J genes are TRBV2 and TRBJ2-7, with 9 positions matching TRBD1. The CDR3 length is 12 residues. The germline gives CDR1 SNHLY, CDR2 FYNNEI. Together with reference TRBV2 and TRBJ2-7, the CDR3 gives the full variable domain: EPEVTQTPSHQVTQMGQEVILRCVPISNHLYFYWYRQILGQKVEFLVSFYNNEISEKSEIFDDQFSVERPDGSNFTLKIRSTKLEDSAMYFCASDDRGYGQYFGPGTRLTVT.